What follows are 30 T cell receptor beta chains derived from one specimen sequenced in a study of early T cells in non-severe SARS-CoV-2 infection. One entry per CDR3 protein, called by TCRdb with MiXCR from the 5' RACE reads. The sample has roughly 80,000 distinct CDR3 sequences; about 11% are singletons. This material consisted of whole blood, taken at baseline. Source of these receptors: an adult who was a healthcare worker with PCR-confirmed SARS-CoV-2 infection or an uninfected control (not recorded which).

This clonotype was counted only a few times. J is TRBJ2-2 and V is TRBV6-2 or TRBV6-3; 7 bases are shared with TRBD1. Germline V gene data show CDR1 as MNHEY and CDR2 as SVGEGT. The V gene end was trimmed by 2 bases and the J gene end by 4 bases; junction bases not matched to a gene: 4. The CDR3 loop spans 15 amino acids. The CDR3 region is CASSYKGAVTGELFF. The CDR3 DNA reads TGTGCCAGCAGTTACAAGGGGGCGGTCACCGGGGAGCTGTTTTTT.

This sequence joins TRBV29-1 and TRBJ2-3, with TRBD2 as a possible D gene (6 bases). Trimming left V 7 bases short and J 2 bases short, with 10 bases between. CDR1 and CDR2 from the germline V gene are SQVTM and ANQGSEA. The CDR3 loop spans 12 amino acids. Here the CDR3 DNA reads TGCAGCGGCAGGAGGGTCACAGATACGCAGTATTTT. It encodes CSGRRVTDTQYF.

V gene TRBV3-1 combines with J gene TRBJ2-7; a weak D match, TRBD1 (5 bases). The ends were cut back, 3 bases at V and 2 bases at J, with 5 bases in the middle. Germline V gives CDR1 LGHDT, CDR2 YNNKEL (reference sequence). The CDR3 has 12 residues. The CDR3 bases are TGTGCCAGCAGCCAGGGGCCCTACGAGCAGTACTTC. Translating gives CASSQGPYEQYF.

This clonotype was detected many times. The chain carries TRBV29-1 and TRBJ2-5; no reliable D call. Looked up from germline, CDR1 is SQVTM and CDR2 is ANQGSEA. The CDR3 extends over 12 amino acids. The CDR3 is CGARAGKETQYF. The CDR3 nucleotides read TGCGGAGCCCGGGCAGGAAAAGAGACCCAGTACTTC. The entire variable domain, with the rest obtained from reference TRBV29-1 and TRBJ2-5, is as follows: SAVISQKPSRDICQRGTSLTIQCQVDSQVTMMFWYRQQPGQSLTLIATANQGSEATYESGFVIDKFPISRPNLTFSTLTVSNMSPEDSSIYLCGARAGKETQYFGPGTRLLVL.

This clonotype has a handful of counts. The rearrangement uses TRBV2 and TRBJ2-2; D is undetermined. From germline, CDR1 is SNHLY and CDR2 FYNNEI. V was clipped by 2 bases and J by 2 bases, with 12 bases between them. The CDR3 contains 16 residues. CDR3 sequence (DNA): TGTGCCAGCAGTGAACTCGGGCACGCAAACACCGGGGAGCTGTTTTTT. It encodes CASSELGHANTGELFF.

The CDR3 loop reads CSVRTAETQYF. The CDR3 nucleotides read TGCAGCGTCAGGACAGCAGAGACCCAGTACTTC. This rearrangement joins TRBV29-1 to TRBJ2-5; D might be TRBD1 (6 bases). The CDR3 is 11 amino acids. CDR1 SQVTM and CDR2 ANQGSEA come from the germline V gene. The V end was cut by 6 bases, the J end by 4 bases, with 9 bases between.

The chain couples TRBV28 to TRBJ2-3; TRBD2 is a possible D gene (5 bases). Germline loops: CDR1 MDHEN, CDR2 SYDVKM. Trimming removed 6 bases from V and 3 bases from J, with 10 bases in between. The CDR3 length is 13 residues. This CDR3 is CASRSGRTDTQYF. The CDR3 bases are TGTGCCAGCAGGAGCGGCCGAACAGATACGCAGTATTTT.

This chain uses TRBV4-1 with TRBJ1-6; 10 bases are shared with TRBD1. CDR3 length: 17 amino acids. Germline V CDR1 and CDR2: MGHRA, YSYEKL. J was trimmed by 8 bases and V by 1 base; bases with no gene match: 8. CDR3 amino acids: CASSQGILGTGDSPLHF. CDR3 in DNA: TGCGCCAGCAGCCAAGGAATATTAGGGACAGGGGATTCACCCCTCCACTTT.

The chain recombines TRBV24-1 with TRBJ2-1; 13 bases line up with TRBD2. This CDR3 has 16 residues. Germline CDR1 and CDR2: KGHDR and SFDVKD. V lost 1 base, J lost 10 bases, and 6 bases stayed unmatched. As DNA, the CDR3 is TGTGCCACCAGTGATTTTGCACTAGCGGGGGGGGACGAGCAGTTCTTC. Amino acid sequence: CATSDFALAGGDEQFF.

The genes are TRBV19 and TRBJ2-5; a weak D match, TRBD1 (6 bases). Germline V gives CDR1 LNHDA, CDR2 SQIVND (reference sequence). CDR3 length: 15 amino acids. Trimming shortened V by 3 bases and J by 5 bases, and 16 bases separated the two germline ends. CDR3 sequence: CASSIGDRNPETQYF. CDR3 DNA: TGTGCCAGTAGTATTGGAGACAGGAACCCGGAGACCCAGTACTTC.

The chain is built from TRBV19 and TRBJ2-7; D uncertain. V lost 3 bases and J 2 bases, leaving 14 bases between the germline ends. CDR1 and CDR2 from the germline V gene are LNHDA and SQIVND (reference sequence). The CDR3 spans 15 residues. The CDR3: CASSMERNPTYEQYF. In DNA form, the CDR3 reads TGTGCCAGTAGTATGGAGCGAAACCCAACCTACGAGCAGTACTTC. The whole variable domain, filled in from reference TRBV19 and TRBJ2-7, reads DGGITQSPKYLFRKEGQNVTLSCEQNLNHDAMYWYRQDPGQGLRLIYYSQIVNDFQKGDIAEGYSVSREKKESFPLTVTSAQKNPTAFYLCASSMERNPTYEQYFGPGTRLTVT.

This clonotype was counted between two and nine times. The chain carries TRBV7-8 and TRBJ2-4; D gene unclear. In germline, CDR1 is SGHVS, CDR2 FQNEAQ. CDR3 length: 15 amino acids. V lost 3 bases, J lost 1 base, and 10 bases lay in between. CDR3 DNA sequence: TGTGCCAGCAGCTTGGGATTTGAGGCCAAAAACATTCAGTACTTC. It codes for CASSLGFEAKNIQYF.

In its sample, this clonotype was seen many times. V and J are TRBV5-1 and TRBJ1-4; D perhaps matches TRBD1 (6 bases). In germline, CDR1 is SGHRS, CDR2 YFSETQ. The CDR3 consists of 13 residues. The V and J ends lost 5 bases and 7 bases respectively, with 12 bases between them. DNA for the CDR3: TGCGCCAGCAGTCGGGGGGCTAGTGAAAAACTGTTTTTT. Its translation: CASSRGASEKLFF.

Ten or more counts support this clonotype. The rearrangement joins TRBV3-1 to TRBJ2-1; 8 nucleotides line up with TRBD1. The CDR3 is made up of 15 amino acids. The V gene end was trimmed by 5 bases and the J gene end by 4 bases; junction bases not matched to a gene: 7. Germline CDR1 LGHDT, CDR2 YNNKEL (reference sequence). The CDR3: CASSARGQLYNEQFF. Written as DNA, the CDR3 is TGTGCCAGCAGCGCCAGGGGGCAACTTTACAATGAGCAGTTCTTC.

This clonotype was seen many times. V usage is TRBV7-9 and J usage is TRBJ1-5; no definite D call. The CDR3 length is 15 residues. Trimming stripped 2 bases from V and 0 bases from J, with 8 bases between. Germline V gene sequence: CDR1 SEHNR, CDR2 FQNEAQ (reference sequence). In DNA, the CDR3 is TGTGCCAGCAGCTTAATGGGGAATAGCAATCAGCCCCAGCATTTT. Amino acid sequence: CASSLMGNSNQPQHF. Drawing the rest from reference TRBV7-9 and TRBJ1-5, the complete variable domain is DTGVSQNPRHKITKRGQNVTFRCDPISEHNRLYWYRQTLGQGPEFLTYFQNEAQLEKSRLLSDRFSAERPKGSFSTLEIQRTEQGDSAMYLCASSLMGNSNQPQHFGDGTRLSIL.

This clonotype has just a few counts. V is TRBV3-1 and J is TRBJ1-2, with TRBD1 identical over 7 bases. CDR1 is LGHDT, CDR2 YNNKEL, per germline (reference sequence). J was trimmed by 5 bases and V by 1 base; bases with no gene match: 4. There are 14 residues in the CDR3. CDR3 loop: CASSQGRGSYGYTF. The CDR3 region has the DNA TGTGCCAGCAGCCAAGGCAGGGGGTCTTATGGCTACACCTTC.

This clonotype turned up a few times. This sequence joins TRBV19 and TRBJ2-7, with a tentative D call TRBD2 (6 bases). The CDR3 is 13 amino acids. Looked up from germline, CDR1 is LNHDA and CDR2 is SQIVND (reference sequence). The V end lost 10 bases, the J end lost 3 bases, and 16 bases lay between the germline ends. CDR3 in amino acids: CATTNGTFYEQYF. Here the CDR3 DNA reads TGTGCCACTACGAACGGGACTTTCTACGAGCAGTACTTC.

The CDR3 DNA reads as TGCGCCAGCAGTGAGTCGTGGGGTCGCCCCTACAATGAGCAGTTCTTC. As protein: CASSESWGRPYNEQFF. The chain joins TRBV10-2 to TRBJ2-1; D is unresolved. Trimming cost V 0 bases and J 2 bases, with 11 bases left between them. The CDR3 contains 16 residues. Per the germline V gene, CDR1 is WSHSY and CDR2 is SAAADI.

This clonotype was counted at least ten times. This sequence joins TRBV11-2 and TRBJ2-4; no definite D call. Germline V lookup: CDR1 SGHAT, CDR2 FQNNGV. This CDR3 has 15 amino acids. With 0 bases removed from V and 3 bases from J, the gap between germline ends came to 9 bases. The CDR3 here is CASSLDHSVKNIQYF. CDR3 DNA: TGTGCCAGCAGCTTAGATCACTCCGTCAAAAACATTCAGTACTTC.

This rearrangement joins TRBV7-6 to TRBJ2-1, with TRBD2 matching 10 bases. Trimming took 5 bases from V and 6 from J; bases not matched to a gene: 16. The length of the CDR3 is 18 residues. Germline V CDR1 and CDR2: SGHVS, FNYEAQ. The CDR3 DNA follows: TGTGCCAGCAGCCTCTCGGTAGGCCTAGCGGGGGTGCGCAATGAGCAGTTCTTC. Translating gives CASSLSVGLAGVRNEQFF.

In this sample, this clonotype turned up many times. The chain joins TRBV11-2 to TRBJ2-3, with D possibly called TRBD1 or TRBD2 (7 bases each). Per germline, CDR1 SGHAT and CDR2 FQNNGV. The CDR3 extends over 15 amino acids. Between the trimmed V and J ends, which lost 4 bases and 2 bases, there was a span of 13 bases. For the CDR3, the DNA is TGTGCCAGCAGCTCAGGGGGGGGCATCACAGATACGCAGTATTTT. Translated: CASSSGGGITDTQYF.

Many counts were recorded for this clonotype. This chain uses TRBV5-1 with TRBJ2-7, with 7 bases matching TRBD1. The germline gives CDR1 SGHRS, CDR2 YFSETQ. V lost 2 bases to trimming and J lost 5 bases; unmatched junction nucleotides: 10. This CDR3 spans 15 amino acids. CDR3 coding DNA: TGCGCCAGCAGCTTAATAAATTCCGACAGGGACGAGCAGTACTTC. This sequence encodes CASSLINSDRDEQYF.

In its sample, this clonotype was seen many times. The chain links TRBV6-6 to TRBJ2-1, with TRBD2 matching 7 bases. The V gene's germline CDR1 is MNHNY and CDR2 SVGAGI (reference sequence). V shed 8 bases, J shed 9 bases, and the junction held 13 bases outside the gene matches. This CDR3 is built from 14 residues. CDR3 coding DNA: TGTGCCAGCCGTAGCTCGGGGGACTACGGTGAGCAGTTCTTC. This encodes CASRSSGDYGEQFF.

This clonotype was counted between two and nine times. The V call is TRBV20-1, the J call TRBJ1-6, with D hard to call. The CDR3 extends over 13 amino acids. Trimming cost V 3 bases and J 10 bases, with 13 bases left between them. Germline V gives CDR1 DFQATT, CDR2 SNEGSKA (reference sequence). CDR3 sequence reads: CSARSELMSPLHF. For the CDR3, the DNA is TGCAGTGCTAGGTCGGAGCTAATGTCACCCCTCCACTTT.

There are a few counts of this clonotype. This chain joins TRBV20-1 and TRBJ2-3; D gene uncertain. V gave up 5 bases and J gave up 1 base, with 16 bases separating them. Germline-derived CDR1 and CDR2 are DFQATT and SNEGSKA (reference sequence). CDR3 size: 15 residues. The CDR3 loop reads CSAGDGSVGTDTQYF. The CDR3 DNA reads TGCAGTGCTGGCGACGGCTCAGTTGGCACAGATACGCAGTATTTT.

The CDR3 DNA reads TGCAGTGCTAGTAAGGGCACAGATACGCAGTATTTT. It translates to CSASKGTDTQYF. The chain joins TRBV20-1 to TRBJ2-3; no definite D call. The germline CDR1 and CDR2 sequences are DFQATT and SNEGSKA (reference sequence). V lost 3 bases, J lost 1 base, and 5 bases lay in between. The CDR3 is made up of 12 amino acids.

This chain uses TRBV29-1 with TRBJ2-1, with D maybe TRBD2 (7 bases). V lost 6 bases, J lost 9 bases, and 15 bases lay in between. Germline assignment: CDR1 SQVTM and CDR2 ANQGSEA. This CDR3 region has 12 residues. The CDR3 sequence is CSVPGGGGEQFF. For the CDR3, the DNA is TGCAGCGTGCCAGGAGGGGGGGGTGAGCAGTTCTTC.

This clonotype showed up just a few times. The chain is built from TRBV9 and TRBJ1-6, with D tentatively TRBD1 (5 bases). Between the trimmed V and J ends, which lost 4 bases and 7 bases, there was a span of 15 bases. This CDR3 is 15 amino acids long. Germline V gene sequence: CDR1 SGDLS, CDR2 YYNGEE. CDR3 nucleotides: TGTGCCAGCAGCCCCCATGGGGGGGACAATTCACCCCTCCACTTT. Encoded protein: CASSPHGGDNSPLHF.

This clonotype came up a few times. This chain connects TRBV4-3 to TRBJ2-3; maybe TRBD2 (6 bases). The germline V gene has CDR1 LGHNA and CDR2 YSLEER. The CDR3 loop spans 17 amino acids. V lost 1 base and J lost 4, with 18 bases in between. The chain's CDR3 is CASSQGTSLAISDTQYF. Here the CDR3 DNA reads TGCGCCAGCAGCCAAGGGACCTCACTAGCAATTTCAGATACGCAGTATTTT.

This clonotype showed up just a few times. The chain is built from TRBV7-9 and TRBJ2-5, with 12 bases fitting TRBD2. The V segment lost 5 bases and the J segment 5 bases; nucleotides outside the gene matches: 9. The germline gives CDR1 SEHNR, CDR2 FQNEAQ (reference sequence). The CDR3 length is 16 residues. CDR3 coding DNA: TGTGCCAGCAGCCCTTCTAGCGGGGGGGCCGGTGAGACCCAGTACTTC. Its translation is CASSPSSGGAGETQYF.